The source of this T cell receptor (beta chain) is a study of OX40 agonist ivuxolimab in advanced cancers. For the study at large: Patients were under 90% male with ages roughly 20 to 90, mean approximately 62. Findings of the study overall: No antigen was identified for the clonally expanded peripheral T cells. Average numbers of expanded clones were greater in CD8+ T cells than in CD4+. Among the lowest levels of clonal expansion were found in partial responders at 0.1-3.0 mg/kg.

Generated by immunoSEQ multiplex PCR, the TCRdb table keeps only in-frame clones and is missing some. This table has about 98,000 clones, roughly 89% appearing once. This CDR3 region has 14 residues. The ends lost 6 bases at V and 3 bases at J; junction bases unmatched: 5. Germline assignment: CDR1 SNHLY and CDR2 FYNNEI. With regard to this clone: Antigen unknown.

The source is an adult with an advanced solid tumor such as melanoma, head and neck, liver or kidney cancer. The specimen comprised CD4+ or CD8+ T cells sorted from blood, sampled in a trial of the OX40 agonist ivuxolimab. This chain connects TRBV2 to TRBJ1-2; TRBD1 matches at 9 bases. The CDR3: CASRLTGGDYGYTF. The CDR3, as DNA: TGTGCCAGCAGATTGACAGGGGGGGACTATGGCTACACCTTC.